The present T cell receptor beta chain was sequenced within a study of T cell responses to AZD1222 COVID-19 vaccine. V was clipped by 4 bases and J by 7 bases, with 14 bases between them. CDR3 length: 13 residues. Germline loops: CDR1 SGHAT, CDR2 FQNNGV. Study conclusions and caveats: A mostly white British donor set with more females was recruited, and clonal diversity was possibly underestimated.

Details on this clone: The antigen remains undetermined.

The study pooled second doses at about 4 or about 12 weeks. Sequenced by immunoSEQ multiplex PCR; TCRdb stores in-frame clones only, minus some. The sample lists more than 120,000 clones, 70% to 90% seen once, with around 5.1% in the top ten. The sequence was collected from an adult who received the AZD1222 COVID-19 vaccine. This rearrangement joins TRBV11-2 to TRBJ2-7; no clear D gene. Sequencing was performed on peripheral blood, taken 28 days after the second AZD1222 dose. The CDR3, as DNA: TGTGCCAGCAGCTCCGCCCCCGTCGTTGAGCAGTACTTC. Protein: CASSSAPVVEQYF.